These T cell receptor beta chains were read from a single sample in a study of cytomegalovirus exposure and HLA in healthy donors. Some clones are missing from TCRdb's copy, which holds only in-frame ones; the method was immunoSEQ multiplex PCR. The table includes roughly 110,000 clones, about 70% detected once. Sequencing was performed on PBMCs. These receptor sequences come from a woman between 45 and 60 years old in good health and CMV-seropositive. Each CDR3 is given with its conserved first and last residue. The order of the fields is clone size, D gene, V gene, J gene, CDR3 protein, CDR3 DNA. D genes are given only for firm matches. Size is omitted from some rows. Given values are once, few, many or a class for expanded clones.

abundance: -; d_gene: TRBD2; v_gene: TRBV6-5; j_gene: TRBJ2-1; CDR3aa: CASTAWGGNEQFF; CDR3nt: TGTGCCAGCACCGCCTGGGGGGGCAATGAGCAGTTCTTC
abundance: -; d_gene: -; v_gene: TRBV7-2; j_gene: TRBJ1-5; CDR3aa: CASSFTGVSQPQHF; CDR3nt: TGTGCCAGCAGCTTTACGGGGGTTAGTCAGCCCCAGCATTTT
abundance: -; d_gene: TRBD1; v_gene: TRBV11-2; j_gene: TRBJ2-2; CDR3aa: CASSLGYRGRETGELFF; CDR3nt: TGTGCCAGCAGCTTAGGCTACAGGGGGCGGGAAACCGGGGAGCTGTTTTTT
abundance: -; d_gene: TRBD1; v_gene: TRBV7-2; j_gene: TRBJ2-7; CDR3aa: CASSLAQGASAGTYEQYF; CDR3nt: TGTGCCAGCAGCTTAGCGCAGGGGGCAAGCGCTGGGACATACGAGCAGTACTTC
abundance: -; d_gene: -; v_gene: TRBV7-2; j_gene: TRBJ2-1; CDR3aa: CASSVGTLEGSEQFF; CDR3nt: TGTGCCAGCAGCGTCGGGACGCTGGAGGGGTCTGAGCAGTTCTTC
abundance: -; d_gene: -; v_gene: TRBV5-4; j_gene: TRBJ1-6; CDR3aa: CASSLEQGNSPLHF; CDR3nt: TGTGCCAGCAGCTTGGAACAGGGAAATTCACCCCTCCACTTT
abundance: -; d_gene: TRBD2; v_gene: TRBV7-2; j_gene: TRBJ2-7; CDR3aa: CASSFRLAGSYEQYF; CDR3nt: TGTGCCAGCAGCTTTCGACTAGCGGGGAGCTACGAGCAGTACTTC
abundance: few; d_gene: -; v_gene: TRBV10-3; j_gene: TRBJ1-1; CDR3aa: CAISERVNTEAFF; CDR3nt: TGTGCCATCAGTGAACGGGTGAACACTGAAGCTTTCTTT
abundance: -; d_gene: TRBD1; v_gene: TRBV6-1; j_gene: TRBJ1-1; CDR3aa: CASSSRDSEYEAFF; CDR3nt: TGTGCCAGCAGCTCCCGGGACAGCGAATATGAAGCTTTCTTT
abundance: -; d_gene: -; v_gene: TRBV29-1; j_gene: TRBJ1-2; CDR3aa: CSVQEVGDGYTF; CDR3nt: TGCAGCGTTCAGGAGGTCGGCGATGGCTACACCTTC